These 7 T cell receptor beta chains came from one sample sequenced in a study of blood T cell repertoires in COVID-19. Only in-frame clones appear in the TCRdb table, and some are missing; sequencing was by immunoSEQ multiplex PCR. This sample has around 94,000 clones; nearly 90% occur once, and the top ten carry approximately 2%. Sequenced material: peripheral blood. Receptor source: a man between 50 and 59 years old with active COVID-19.

The chain recombines TRBV11-2 with TRBJ1-3; no reliable D call. The CDR3 runs 13 residues. The germline CDR1 and CDR2 sequences are SGHAT and FQNNGV. The V and J ends lost 7 bases and 3 bases respectively, with 10 bases between them. The CDR3, as DNA: TGTGCCAGCAAACCGCCGGGTGGAAACACCATATATTTT. It yields the protein CASKPPGGNTIYF.

This clone showed up just once. This rearrangement joins TRBV27 to TRBJ1-1, with a weak D call TRBD1 (6 bases). The germline V gene encodes CDR1 MNHEY and CDR2 SMNVEV (reference sequence). CDR3 size: 14 residues. Trimming removed 6 bases from V and 1 base from J, with 12 bases in between. The CDR3 DNA is TGTGCCAGCAGCTCAGGGGTTTCGAACACTGAAGCTTTCTTT. The encoded protein is CASSSGVSNTEAFF.

The chain carries TRBV20-1 and TRBJ2-5, with no clear D. Trimming took 5 bases from V and 3 from J, leaving 7 bases between them. The CDR3 sequence is 11 residues long. Germline assignment: CDR1 DFQATT and CDR2 SNEGSKA (reference sequence). The CDR3 protein is CSALSKETQYF. CDR3 DNA sequence: TGCAGTGCTCTCAGTAAAGAGACCCAGTACTTC.

This rearrangement joins TRBV7-9 to TRBJ2-1; weak D call: TRBD2 (5 bases). Per the germline V gene, CDR1 is SEHNR and CDR2 is FQNEAQ (reference sequence). Trimming took off 1 base at V and 12 bases at J, with 13 bases between the two ends. The CDR3 runs to 13 residues. The CDR3 DNA follows: TGTGCCAGCAGCTTAGAAAGGACTTTATGGCAGTTCTTC. This encodes CASSLERTLWQFF.

This rearrangement joins TRBV9 to TRBJ2-2; D is perhaps TRBD1 (6 bases). V dropped 2 bases and J dropped 4 bases, with 9 bases sitting between them. This CDR3 region has 14 residues. In germline, CDR1 is SGDLS, CDR2 YYNGEE. Written as DNA, the CDR3 is TGTGCCAGCAGCGTGACAGGAGTCACCGGGGAGCTGTTTTTT. This translates into CASSVTGVTGELFF.

J is TRBJ2-7 and V is TRBV7-9, with D possibly matching TRBD1 (6 bases). The CDR3 consists of 14 residues. V lost 4 bases to trimming and J lost 3 bases, with 13 bases between them. Germline CDR1 is SEHNR and CDR2 is FQNEAQ (reference sequence). This chain's CDR3 is CASSYRDKFYEQYF. The CDR3 nucleotides are TGTGCCAGCAGCTACCGGGACAAATTCTACGAGCAGTACTTC.

The rearrangement links TRBV6-5 to TRBJ1-2; tentatively, D is TRBD1 (6 bases). CDR1 is MNHEY, CDR2 SVGAGI, per germline. The CDR3 consists of 14 residues. The ends were cut back, 7 bases at V and 4 bases at J, with 16 bases in the middle. In DNA form, the CDR3 reads TGTGCCAGCAAATCAGCGGGGGCGGTCTATGGCTACACCTTC. It specifies CASKSAGAVYGYTF.